Following are 25 T cell receptor beta chains from one sample sequenced in a study of B cell selection in AIRE deficiency. The sorted conventional CD4 T cells were gated as CD4+CD127+. This table comes from immunoSEQ multiplex PCR, and its TCRdb copy is limited to in-frame clones, with some not included. Here the sample spans tens of thousands of clones, roughly 96% being singletons. The sequencing input was CD4+CD127+ conventional T cells sorted from PBMCs. Receptor source: a human donor in good health.

This chain uses TRBV29-1 with TRBJ2-3; D perhaps matches TRBD1 (5 bases). This CDR3 contains 14 residues. V gave up 3 bases and J gave up 7 bases, with 17 bases separating them. Germline V lookup: CDR1 SQVTM, CDR2 ANQGSEA. The DNA for the CDR3 is TGCAGCGTTGAGCCCCAGGGCCTCCCGAATACGCAGTATTTT. This gives the protein CSVEPQGLPNTQYF.

The genes are TRBV19 and TRBJ2-2, with 7 bases fitting TRBD1. CDR1 is LNHDA and CDR2 is SQIVND in the germline V gene (reference sequence). Trimming removed 5 bases from V and 1 base from J; junction bases left unmatched: 1. This CDR3 is 14 amino acids long. The CDR3 here is CASSGTENTGELFF. The CDR3 coding sequence is TGTGCCAGTAGTGGGACAGAGAACACCGGGGAGCTGTTTTTT.

This clone came up once. The genes are TRBV6-6 and TRBJ2-1; D remains unclear. The V and J ends lost 5 bases and 2 bases respectively, with 10 bases between them. Germline CDR1 and CDR2: MNHNY and SVGAGI (reference sequence). This CDR3 is built from 14 residues. The chain's CDR3 is CASSQSGPYNEQFF. Here the CDR3 DNA reads TGTGCCAGCAGTCAATCCGGACCCTACAATGAGCAGTTCTTC.

J is TRBJ2-6 and V is TRBV10-3; tentatively, D is TRBD2 (5 bases). Trimming removed 4 bases from V and 0 bases from J, with 7 bases in between. Germline CDR1 reads ENHRY; CDR2 reads SYGVKD. The CDR3 is 15 amino acids. The CDR3 region has the DNA TGTGCCATCAGTGTCACTAGCTCTGGGGCCAACGTCCTGACTTTC. Protein: CAISVTSSGANVLTF.

This chain joins TRBV5-6 and TRBJ1-2; 7 positions agree with TRBD1. This CDR3 has 14 residues. Trimming at V came to 0 bases and at J to 7 bases, leaving 6 bases not matched to a gene. CDR1 is SGHDT, CDR2 YYEEEE, per germline. CDR3 in DNA: TGTGCCAGCAGCTTGGGCAGGGGGTTGAGTGGCTACACCTTC. Amino acid sequence: CASSLGRGLSGYTF.

This rearrangement joins TRBV6-5 to TRBJ2-3; possibly TRBD1 or TRBD2 for D (5 bases each). V was trimmed by 0 bases and J by 6 bases, leaving 10 bases between them. The CDR3 consists of 14 residues. CDR1 MNHEY and CDR2 SVGAGI come from the germline V gene. Here the CDR3 reads CASSYSGEVDTQYF. The CDR3 nucleotides are TGTGCCAGCAGTTACTCGGGGGAAGTGGATACGCAGTATTTT.

The rearrangement links TRBV5-1 to TRBJ1-1; D perhaps matches TRBD1 (5 bases). The germline CDR1 and CDR2 sequences are SGHRS and YFSETQ. CDR3 length equals 13 residues. Between the trimmed V and J ends, which lost 4 bases and 1 base, there was a span of 8 bases. The CDR3 loop reads CASSSQGNTEAFF. CDR3 in DNA: TGCGCCAGCAGCAGCCAGGGGAACACTGAAGCTTTCTTT.

V usage is TRBV30 and J usage is TRBJ1-2; 8 bases agree with TRBD1. V gave up 3 bases and J gave up 6 bases; unmatched junction bases: 6. Germline V gene sequence: CDR1 GTSNPN, CDR2 SVGIG (reference sequence). CDR3 length equals 13 residues. This chain's CDR3 is CAWRDREFDGYTF. The CDR3 region has the DNA TGTGCCTGGAGGGACAGGGAGTTTGATGGCTACACCTTC.

The chain links TRBV7-3 to TRBJ2-2; 11 bases map to TRBD1. CDR1 is SGHTA and CDR2 is FQGTGA in the germline V gene. J lost 3 bases, V lost 3 bases, and 0 bases had no gene match. The CDR3 sequence is 15 residues long. The CDR3 loop reads CASSLGQGDTGELFF. CDR3 nucleotides: TGTGCCAGCAGCTTGGGACAGGGGGACACCGGGGAGCTGTTTTTT.

This chain links TRBV5-1 with TRBJ2-7; TRBD1 agrees at 7 bases. Germline V gene sequence: CDR1 SGHRS, CDR2 YFSETQ. The CDR3 is 15 residues long. Unmatched junction bases numbered 7, after V lost 0 bases and J lost 4 bases. CDR3 nucleotide sequence: TGCGCCAGCAGCTTGGACGGGGCAGGGGGATACGAGCAGTACTTC. This gives the protein CASSLDGAGGYEQYF.

The CDR3 protein is CASGFRGTSVETQYF. The CDR3 coding sequence is TGTGCTAGTGGTTTCCGGGGGACTAGCGTGGAGACCCAGTACTTC. The chain carries TRBV12-5 and TRBJ2-5; 10 nucleotides agree with TRBD2. There are 15 residues in the CDR3. V shed 3 bases, J shed 5 bases, and the junction held 6 bases outside the gene matches. Germline V gene data show CDR1 as LGHNT and CDR2 as FRNRAP.

This chain connects TRBV19 to TRBJ2-4; D might be TRBD1 or TRBD2, each matching 6 bases. CDR3 length equals 16 residues. Trimming cost V 2 bases and J 8 bases, with 19 bases left between them. Germline CDR1 reads LNHDA; CDR2 reads SQIVND (reference sequence). The CDR3 DNA reads TGTGCCAGTAGTATACTCGAGGGGGGCCGACGGGACATTCAGTACTTC. It codes for CASSILEGGRRDIQYF.

This chain uses TRBV9 with TRBJ1-3; possible D gene TRBD1, 5 bases. Germline V CDR1 and CDR2: SGDLS, YYNGEE. Between the trimmed V and J ends, which lost 0 bases and 0 bases, there was a span of 13 bases. CDR3 length: 17 residues. As DNA, the CDR3 is TGTGCCAGCAGCGTAGGGAGGGGAGGGAGCTCTGGAAACACCATATATTTT. As protein: CASSVGRGGSSGNTIYF.

This chain joins TRBV19 and TRBJ1-4; TRBD1 is a possible D gene (6 bases). Germline CDR1 and CDR2: LNHDA and SQIVND (reference sequence). The CDR3 length is 14 residues. V was pared by 2 bases and J by 8 bases, with 12 bases between. The CDR3 here is CASSIPRGGEKLFF. CDR3 in DNA: TGTGCCAGTAGTATACCCAGGGGTGGAGAAAAACTGTTTTTT.

This clone was counted only a few times. The chain combines TRBV16 with TRBJ1-2; no clear D gene. The CDR3 is 13 amino acids. Germline CDR1 and CDR2: KGHSY and FQNENV. V gave up 3 bases and J gave up 8 bases, with 13 bases separating them. The CDR3 sequence is CASSQGSMEGYTF. The CDR3 nucleotides are TGTGCCAGCAGCCAGGGGAGCATGGAGGGCTACACCTTC.

In this sample, this clone turned up a few times. The CDR3 DNA sequence: TGTGCCAGCAGCCCAAAGGGGGTGAATACGCAGTATTTT. Translated, it gives CASSPKGVNTQYF. V and J are TRBV6-5 and TRBJ2-3, with a tentative D call TRBD1 (6 bases). Per germline, CDR1 MNHEY and CDR2 SVGAGI. Between the trimmed V and J ends, which lost 6 bases and 7 bases, there was a span of 14 bases. The CDR3 is made up of 13 amino acids.

This chain connects TRBV6-5 to TRBJ1-1; D might be TRBD1 (5 bases). The CDR3 is made up of 14 amino acids. The germline CDR1 and CDR2 sequences are MNHEY and SVGAGI. Trimming removed 0 bases at V and 0 bases at J, with 5 bases between. The CDR3 loop reads CASSYSGVNTEAFF. Here the CDR3 DNA reads TGTGCCAGCAGTTACTCGGGGGTGAACACTGAAGCTTTCTTT.

This clone was seen a single time. The chain combines TRBV6-5 with TRBJ2-7; 9 bases are a match to TRBD2. After removal of 10 bases from V and 2 bases from J, the junction contained 12 bases not matched to a gene. The CDR3 has 15 amino acids. From germline, CDR1 is MNHEY and CDR2 SVGAGI. The CDR3 loop reads CATSVPTSGPYEQYF. The CDR3 DNA reads TGTGCCACCTCTGTTCCGACTAGCGGCCCCTACGAGCAGTACTTC.

The chain uses TRBV19 and TRBJ2-7, with 9 bases fitting TRBD1. V lost 4 bases and J lost 7; bases outside the gene matches: 8. Germline V gives CDR1 LNHDA, CDR2 SQIVND (reference sequence). CDR3 length: 14 amino acids. The CDR3 bases are TGTGCCAGTAGTACACGGACAGGGGAGGAGGAGCAGTACTTC. Translating it yields CASSTRTGEEEQYF.

This clone appeared once. The rearrangement joins TRBV30 to TRBJ1-6, with D maybe TRBD1 (5 bases). Between the trimmed V and J ends, which lost 3 bases and 11 bases, there was a span of 11 bases. Germline V lookup: CDR1 GTSNPN, CDR2 SVGIG (reference sequence). The CDR3 is 12 residues long. The CDR3 DNA reads as TGTGCCTGGAGAGACAGTGGGGCACCCCTCCACTTT. Its translation is CAWRDSGAPLHF.

In this sample, this clone turned up once. The V call is TRBV9, the J call TRBJ1-1, with 7 bases that match TRBD1. This CDR3 has 14 amino acids. Germline values: CDR1 SGDLS, CDR2 YYNGEE. V was pared by 2 bases and J by 3 bases, with 4 bases of the junction left unmatched. Here the CDR3 DNA reads TGTGCCAGCAGCGTTACTCAGGGGGACACTGAAGCTTTCTTT. Translated, it gives CASSVTQGDTEAFF.

The chain is built from TRBV19 and TRBJ1-6; D ambiguous. The CDR3 has 16 residues. Germline V gene lookup returns CDR1 LNHDA and CDR2 SQIVND (reference sequence). The V end was cut by 3 bases, the J end by 5 bases, with 14 bases between. This CDR3 is CASSIAVSGNNSPLHF. CDR3 DNA: TGTGCCAGTAGTATCGCGGTTTCGGGAAATAATTCACCCCTCCACTTT.

The chain links TRBV12-5 to TRBJ2-3; D may be TRBD1 (6 bases). Germline-derived CDR1 and CDR2 are LGHNT and FRNRAP. The CDR3 is made up of 14 amino acids. Trimming took off 3 bases at V and 3 bases at J, with 10 bases between the two ends. Here the CDR3 DNA reads TGTGCTAGTGGTTTCGTCCAGGGGACAGATACGCAGTATTTT. Its translation is CASGFVQGTDTQYF.

The chain couples TRBV6-1 to TRBJ1-1, with D uncertain. Looked up from germline, CDR1 is MNHNS and CDR2 is SASEGT. Trimming stripped 7 bases from V and 0 bases from J, with 12 bases between. This CDR3 comprises 14 residues. This CDR3 is CASMEGFMNTEAFF. CDR3 coding DNA: TGTGCCAGCATGGAGGGTTTCATGAACACTGAAGCTTTCTTT.

The chain carries TRBV30 and TRBJ1-1, with a weak D call TRBD1 (5 bases). The CDR3 is 16 residues long. V was trimmed by 0 bases and J by 6 bases, leaving 20 bases between them. CDR1 GTSNPN and CDR2 SVGIG come from the germline V gene (reference sequence). Here the CDR3 DNA reads TGTGCCTGGAGTGTAATCAGGGCAAGTTCTGTCTCTGAAGCTTTCTTT. Encoded protein: CAWSVIRASSVSEAFF.